These 6 T cell receptor beta chains originate from one sample sequenced in a study of T cell responses to AZD1222 COVID-19 vaccine. Method: immunoSEQ multiplex PCR; TCRdb's copy keeps in-frame clones and lacks some. The top ten hold about 3% of the sample, which has about 140,000 clones, roughly 90% seen once. The sequences come from peripheral blood, collected on day 0 of AZD1222 vaccination. The receptors here all came from an adult in good health.

This chain connects TRBV19 to TRBJ2-3; D not resolved. The CDR3 has 13 residues. V was shortened by 3 bases and J by 5 bases, with 9 bases between the two germline ends. Per the germline V gene, CDR1 is LNHDA and CDR2 is SQIVND (reference sequence). CDR3 protein: CASSIRWGDTQYF. CDR3 nucleotide sequence: TGTGCCAGTAGTATTCGCTGGGGAGATACGCAGTATTTT.

This clone was observed a handful of times. V is TRBV4-3 and J is TRBJ1-6, with D perhaps matching TRBD1 (5 bases). The germline V and J ends were trimmed by 4 bases and 7 bases, with 11 bases remaining between them. The CDR3 sequence is 14 residues long. Germline V gene data show CDR1 as LGHNA and CDR2 as YSLEER. CDR3 sequence (DNA): TGCGCCAGCAGCCCCCGACAGATAAATTCACCCCTCCACTTT. Amino acid sequence: CASSPRQINSPLHF.

The CDR3 bases are TGTGCCAGCAGCTTGGGGTACGGGCCTGGGGCCAACGTCCTGACTTTC. Its protein is CASSLGYGPGANVLTF. The chain joins TRBV5-4 to TRBJ2-6; no firm D call. Germline values: CDR1 SGHNT, CDR2 YYREEE (reference sequence). The CDR3 contains 16 residues. V lost 0 bases, J lost 2 bases, and 9 bases lay in between.

The rearrangement links TRBV10-2 to TRBJ2-5; possible D gene TRBD1, 6 bases. The CDR3 runs to 17 residues. Germline loops: CDR1 WSHSY, CDR2 SAAADI. Trimming removed 0 bases at V and 1 base at J, with 15 bases between. CDR3 DNA: TGCGCCAGCAGTGAGTCTTGGGGGCGGGCCCGCCAAGAGACCCAGTACTTC. It encodes CASSESWGRARQETQYF.

The J gene is TRBJ1-2, the V gene TRBV6-2 or TRBV6-3; D uncertain. The CDR3 is made up of 12 amino acids. Deletions cut 2 bases from V and 8 bases from J, with 9 bases between. The V gene's germline CDR1 is MNHEY and CDR2 SVGEGT. CDR3 nucleotide sequence: TGTGCCAGCAGTTACAATGTGGACGGCTACACCTTC. Translation: CASSYNVDGYTF.

The chain joins TRBV7-2 to TRBJ1-3; D is unresolved. The germline CDR1 and CDR2 sequences are SGHTA and FQGNSA. V lost 1 base and J 4 bases, leaving 17 bases between the germline ends. This CDR3 has 17 amino acids. CDR3: CASSLVDLLNGGNTIYF. For the CDR3, the DNA is TGTGCCAGCAGCTTAGTAGACCTACTCAATGGGGGAAACACCATATATTTT.